This T cell receptor beta chain came from a study of T cell responses to AZD1222 COVID-19 vaccine. This CDR3 is built from 15 residues. V shed 0 bases and J 7 bases; nucleotides not matched to a gene: 6. CDR1 SGHDT and CDR2 YYEEEE come from the germline V gene. The method was immunoSEQ multiplex PCR; TCRdb's version includes in-frame clones alone and lacks a portion of them. The data show tens of thousands of clones, with about 88% seen just once and 13% held by the top ten. V gene TRBV5-6 combines with J gene TRBJ1-1, with TRBD1 matching 10 bases. Sequenced here: peripheral blood, sampled on day 0 of AZD1222 vaccination. The receptor was isolated from an adult in good health. CDR3 protein: CASSLGQGAQGEAFF. Written as DNA, the CDR3 is TGTGCCAGCAGCTTGGGACAGGGGGCTCAAGGTGAAGCTTTCTTT.